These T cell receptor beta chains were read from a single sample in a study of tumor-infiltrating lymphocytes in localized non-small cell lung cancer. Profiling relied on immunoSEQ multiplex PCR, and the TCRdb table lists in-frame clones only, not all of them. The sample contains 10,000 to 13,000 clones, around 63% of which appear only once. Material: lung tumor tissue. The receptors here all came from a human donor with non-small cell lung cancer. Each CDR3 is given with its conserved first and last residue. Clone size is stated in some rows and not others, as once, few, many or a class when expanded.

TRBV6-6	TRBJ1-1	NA	CASSYSNQGVTFF
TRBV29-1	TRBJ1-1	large	CSVGGGTEAFF
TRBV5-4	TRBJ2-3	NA	CASSEGKGLADTQYF
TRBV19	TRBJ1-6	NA	CASSLGTGGSPLHF
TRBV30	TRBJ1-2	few	CAWTKTGGGYTF
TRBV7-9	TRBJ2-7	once	CASSLIVGLRYEQYF
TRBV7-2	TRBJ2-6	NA	CASSSLAGVFGANVLTF
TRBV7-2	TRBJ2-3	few	CASSLALAGADTQYF
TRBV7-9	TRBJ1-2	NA	CASNTMRDGYTF
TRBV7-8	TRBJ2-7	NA	CASSLYQGYEQYF
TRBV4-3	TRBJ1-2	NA	CASSQAGEGYTF
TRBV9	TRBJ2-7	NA	CASSVDPGQGSYEQYF
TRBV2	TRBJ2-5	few	CASSEMETQYF
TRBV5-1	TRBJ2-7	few	CASSLQPSGHYEQYF
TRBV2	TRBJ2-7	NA	CASSEMGNSYEQYF
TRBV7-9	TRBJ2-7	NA	CASSPLMGGPYEQYF
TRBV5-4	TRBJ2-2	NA	CASSRRGREKGTGELFF
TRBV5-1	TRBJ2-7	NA	CASTLIGGTYEQYF
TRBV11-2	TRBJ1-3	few	CASSLLRGHTIYF
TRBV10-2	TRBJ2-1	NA	CASSESSGTSGTDEQFF
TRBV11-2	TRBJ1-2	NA	CASSLDRGDYGYTF
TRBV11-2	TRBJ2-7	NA	CASSLVAGETYEQYF
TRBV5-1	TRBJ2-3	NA	CASSFEDSVTDTQYF
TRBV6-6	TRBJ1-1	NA	CASRGRDRERAFF
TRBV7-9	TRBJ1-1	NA	CASSFSTGLPEAFF
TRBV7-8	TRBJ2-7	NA	CASSLDRGIYEQYF
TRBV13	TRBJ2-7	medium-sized	CASSLGLMSSHEQYF
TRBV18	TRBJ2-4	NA	CASSPGYGSSENIQYF
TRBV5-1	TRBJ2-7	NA	CASSMTGFSYEQYF
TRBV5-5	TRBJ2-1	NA	CASSLDWNNEQFF
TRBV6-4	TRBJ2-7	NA	CARPLGGIRSYEQYF
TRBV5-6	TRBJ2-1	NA	CASSLGDRDYNEQFF
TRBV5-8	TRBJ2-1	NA	CASSSGVLRVEQFF
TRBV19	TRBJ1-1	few	CASTATGNTEAFF
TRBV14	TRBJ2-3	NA	CASSQAPGVDTQYF
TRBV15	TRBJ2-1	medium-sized	CATSRGVRAENEQFF
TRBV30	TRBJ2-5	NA	CAPKARPPETQYF
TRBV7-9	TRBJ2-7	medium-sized	CASSITDTGGEQYF
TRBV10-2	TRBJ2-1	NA	CASRPGQGFNEQFF
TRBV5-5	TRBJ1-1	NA	CASSVNRGAEAFF
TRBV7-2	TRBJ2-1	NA	CASSQLALLAGGDNEQFF
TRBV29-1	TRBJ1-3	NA	CSVRPPGDTIYF
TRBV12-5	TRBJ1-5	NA	CASGFQDQANQPQHF
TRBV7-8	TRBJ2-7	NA	CASSRRPRDEQYF
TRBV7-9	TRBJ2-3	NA	CASSLLAGADTQYF
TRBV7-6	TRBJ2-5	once	CASSLSHRRVKRGETQYF
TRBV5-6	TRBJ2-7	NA	CASSLANLGSYEQYF
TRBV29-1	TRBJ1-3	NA	CSASSGGASSGNTIYF
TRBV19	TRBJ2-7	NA	CASSIDGFGEQYF
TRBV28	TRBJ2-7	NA	CASRQRVQGGGPYEQYF
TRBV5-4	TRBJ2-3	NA	CASSLLRGSSTDTQYF
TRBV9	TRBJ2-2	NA	CASSVASRERTGELFF
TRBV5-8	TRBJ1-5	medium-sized	CASSAAGTGYGRSNQPQHF
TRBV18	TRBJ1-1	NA	CASSLLQGAAEAFF
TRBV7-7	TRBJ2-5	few	CASSLVQQPGETQYF
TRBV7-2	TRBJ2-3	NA	CASSRTGGRTDTQYF
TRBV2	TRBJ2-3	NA	CASRWTSDTQYF
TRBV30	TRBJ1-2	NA	CAWSLGGGYTF
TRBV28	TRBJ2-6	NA	CASSPPGTKNVLTF
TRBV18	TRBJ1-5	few	CASSPRGVSNQPQHF